This passage covers 18 T cell receptor beta chains from one sample sequenced in a study of T cell clonality in common variable immunodeficiency. Profiling relied on immunoSEQ multiplex PCR, and the TCRdb table lists in-frame clones only, not all of them. This sample has tens of thousands of clones, each found more than once. Material for sequencing was peripheral blood mononuclear cells. All receptors come from a person aged 18 to 75 in good health.

This clone was counted ten times or more. The CDR3 end lies 3 residues beyond the end of the read and is filled in from the germline J gene. The chain carries TRBV2 and TRBJ1-1, with 8 positions matching TRBD1. The germline CDR1 and CDR2 sequences are SNHLY and FYNNEI. Unmatched junction bases numbered 6, after V lost 5 bases and J lost 1 base. The CDR3 is made up of 15 amino acids. The sequenced part of the CDR3 DNA is TGTGCCAGCAGTATACGACAGGGGAGGAACACTGAA. Encoded protein: CASSIRQGRNTE. The entire CDR3 is CASSIRQGRNTEAFF.

This clone was seen more than once but under ten times. The observed sequence ends 3 residues before the CDR3 terminus, with the missing tail filled in from the germline J gene. The gene calls are TRBV18 and TRBJ1-1; the D is unclear. This CDR3 contains 16 residues. Per germline, CDR1 KGHSH and CDR2 LQKENI. The sequenced part of the CDR3 DNA is TGTGCCAGCTCACCACAAGCTACTAGCGTGAGAAATGAG. This gives the protein CASSPQATSVRNE. The entire CDR3 protein is CASSPQATSVRNEAFF. The complete variable domain, with remaining parts taken from reference TRBV18 and TRBJ1-1, reads NAGVMQNPRHLVRRRGQEARLRCSPMKGHSHVYWYRQLPEEGLKFMVYLQKENIIDESGMPKERFSAEFPKEGPSILRIQQVVRGDSAAYFCASSPQATSVRNEAFFGQGTRLTVV.

This clone was seen at least ten times. Sequencing ends 3 residues short of the CDR3 end; the germline J gene provides the rest. This rearrangement joins TRBV6-4 to TRBJ1-1; D is possibly TRBD1 (5 bases). The V gene's germline CDR1 is MRHNA and CDR2 SNTAGT. The CDR3 is 17 amino acids. The CDR3 protein is CASSDSGLAGDVDTAFF. CDR3 DNA, as far as it was read: TGTGCCAGCAGTGACTCGGGACTAGCGGGAGATGTAGATACG.

The table lists this clone with many counts. The read ends 3 residues before the CDR3 terminus; that terminus is restored from the germline J gene. This chain links TRBV20-1 with TRBJ2-5, with D perhaps matching TRBD2 (5 bases). Germline V gene data show CDR1 as DFQATT and CDR2 as SNEGSKA (reference sequence). The CDR3 is 12 residues long. V lost 3 bases to trimming and J lost 3 bases, with 8 bases between them. The CDR3 bases that were read are TGCAGTGCTAGTAGAGCGGAAGAGACC. Translating it yields CSASRAEET. The entire CDR3 protein is CSASRAEETQYF.

Ten or more counts support this clone. Coverage ceases 3 residues before the CDR3 finishes, and the germline J gene fills in the end. The chain is built from TRBV29-1 and TRBJ2-7; D unresolved. This CDR3 comprises 12 residues. The germline gives CDR1 SQVTM, CDR2 ANQGSEA. V lost 4 bases, J lost 2 bases, and 9 bases lay in between. Partial CDR3 DNA: TGCAGCGTTGTAGCAGTTACCTACGAG. It specifies CSVVAVTYE. The whole CDR3 protein is CSVVAVTYEQYF.

This clone was detected only a few times. A junction boundary mismatches the germline segment, possibly from a read error. The read halts 3 residues ahead of the CDR3 end, with the missing end drawn from the germline J gene. Other nucleotide sequences in the sample specify the same CDR3. This sequence joins TRBV20-1 and TRBJ1-3; unclear D gene. This CDR3 has 15 residues. Per the germline V gene, CDR1 is DFQATT and CDR2 is SNEGSKA (reference sequence). Here the CDR3 reads CSADSDGSSGNTIYF. Partial CDR3 DNA: TGCAGTGCTGACTCCGACGGTTCTTCTGGAAACACA.

This clone was recorded at least ten times. The CDR3 extends 3 residues past the end of the read, so its final part is completed from the germline J gene. The chain links TRBV6-1 to TRBJ1-1, with D perhaps matching TRBD1 (5 bases). Per the germline V gene, CDR1 is MNHNS and CDR2 is SASEGT. The V gene lost 1 base and the J gene lost 2 bases, with 17 bases spanning the gap. The CDR3 runs 17 residues. Here the CDR3 reads CASSEDRRFGTNTEAFF. The covered CDR3 bases are TGTGCCAGCAGTGAAGACAGGCGATTTGGAACCAACACTGAA.

This clone was recorded at least ten times. From the germline J gene comes the end of the CDR3, since the read stops 3 residues before it. V gene TRBV5-4 combines with J gene TRBJ2-1; D might be TRBD1 (6 bases). Trimming left V 7 bases short and J 0 bases short, with 14 bases between. CDR1 is SGHNT, CDR2 YYREEE, per germline (reference sequence). This CDR3 is 15 amino acids long. CDR3 DNA (partial): TGTGCCAGCGGCGCCCAGGGGAGCTCCTACAATGAG. It encodes CASGAQGSSYNE. The CDR3 reads in full as CASGAQGSSYNEQFF.

This clone has a count of ten or more. The sequence runs out 3 residues before the end of the CDR3; the remainder is reconstructed from the germline J gene. The chain joins TRBV19 to TRBJ2-2; 10 nucleotides align to TRBD2. The CDR3 covers 17 residues. Unmatched junction bases numbered 10, after V lost 6 bases and J lost 3 bases. Germline CDR1 and CDR2: LNHDA and SQIVND (reference sequence). CDR3 amino acids: CASRNTRTSGYTGELFF. CDR3 bases read: TGTGCCAGTAGGAATACCAGGACTAGCGGATACACCGGGGAG.

This clone came up many times. The missing CDR3 end, 3 residues past where the read stops, is filled in from the germline J gene. V is TRBV28 and J is TRBJ2-2; D call uncertain. CDR3 length: 12 residues. The germline V gene encodes CDR1 MDHEN and CDR2 SYDVKM. The ends were cut back, 3 bases at V and 6 bases at J, with 5 bases in the middle. Partial CDR3 DNA: TGTGCCAGCAGTTTTTCCTCCGGGGAG. Amino acids: CASSFSSGE. The full CDR3 protein reads CASSFSSGELFF.

This clone came up many times. The DNA ends 3 residues before the CDR3 does, and the rest of the CDR3 is filled in from the germline J gene. The gene calls are TRBV24-1 and TRBJ1-4; no definite D call. Between the trimmed V and J ends, which lost 1 base and 6 bases, there was a span of 14 bases. This CDR3 is 16 amino acids long. Germline CDR1 reads KGHDR; CDR2 reads SFDVKD. Incomplete CDR3 DNA: TGTGCCACCAGTGATTTAAATGGCGGGAGGGATGAAAAA. Its protein product is CATSDLNGGRDEK. The entire CDR3 protein is CATSDLNGGRDEKLFF.

This clone has more than one count but fewer than ten. The read ends 3 residues before the CDR3 terminus; that terminus is restored from the germline J gene. The chain carries TRBV5-1 and TRBJ2-5, with D maybe TRBD2 (5 bases). The V and J ends lost 6 bases and 4 bases respectively, with 16 bases between them. CDR3 length equals 14 residues. Germline assignment: CDR1 SGHRS and CDR2 YFSETQ. The CDR3 region is CASTEPAAGETQYF. The sequenced part of the CDR3 DNA is TGCGCCAGCACAGAACCGGCGGCGGGAGAGACC.

This clone was seen a few times. The read ends 3 residues shy of where the CDR3 ends; the end is completed using the germline J gene. The chain is built from TRBV6-1 and TRBJ1-5, with D unclear. This CDR3 has 12 residues. Germline CDR1 and CDR2: MNHNS and SASEGT. The ends were cut back, 1 base at V and 6 bases at J, with 4 bases in the middle. CDR3 amino acids: CASSEVGQPQHF. The CDR3 DNA, read in part, is TGTGCCAGCAGTGAAGTCGGTCAGCCC.

Many counts were recorded for this clone. The read ends 3 residues early relative to the CDR3; the germline J gene fills the gap. The chain employs TRBV30 and TRBJ1-1, with a weak D call TRBD1 (5 bases). The V end was cut by 1 base, the J end by 5 bases, with 20 bases between. The germline CDR1 and CDR2 sequences are GTSNPN and SVGIG (reference sequence). The CDR3 spans 16 residues. The CDR3 bases that were read are TGTGCCTGGAGTGGTGGGCAGGGTGGTTCTTGGACTGAA. It yields the protein CAWSGGQGGSWTE. In full, the CDR3 reads CAWSGGQGGSWTEAFF.

This clone was found many times. Read data end 3 residues before the CDR3 end; the end is taken from the germline J gene. This chain uses TRBV30 with TRBJ2-7; 10 bases are shared with TRBD2. CDR1 and CDR2 (germline): GTSNPN, SVGIG (reference sequence). This CDR3 is built from 15 residues. Trimming at V came to 6 bases and at J to 3 bases, leaving 11 bases not matched to a gene. This CDR3 reads CACTLAGVIRYEQYF. The CDR3 DNA, read in part, is TGTGCCTGCACGCTAGCGGGAGTTATTCGCTACGAG.

This clone was counted ten times or more. The CDR3 goes on 3 residues after the read ends, and that part is filled in from the germline J gene. This chain connects TRBV18 to TRBJ2-5; 7 bases match TRBD2. The CDR3 length is 14 residues. V trimming: 4 bases; J trimming: 1 base; junction bases outside the gene matches: 3. Germline values: CDR1 KGHSH, CDR2 LQKENI. This chain's CDR3 is CASSLSGAQETQYF. CDR3 bases read: TGTGCCAGCTCACTGAGCGGGGCCCAAGAGACC.

Regarding this clone: The read halts 3 residues ahead of the CDR3 end, with the missing end drawn from the germline J gene. The V and J genes are TRBV7-6 and TRBJ1-6; 10 nucleotides agree with TRBD1. Unmatched junction bases numbered 5, after V lost 5 bases and J lost 7 bases. CDR1 and CDR2 (germline): SGHVS, FNYEAQ. The CDR3 has 15 residues. CDR3 DNA (partial): TGTGCCAGCAGCCCTGGGGACAGGGGAAATTCACCC. It codes for CASSPGDRGNSP. The full CDR3 sequence reads CASSPGDRGNSPLHF.

There are many counts of this clone. The CDR3 reads CAISDTGTGGSNYGYTF. The sequenced CDR3 bases are TGTGCCATCAGTGACACCGGGACAGGGGGTTCTAACTATGGC. The chain couples TRBV10-3 to TRBJ1-2; 11 bases are shared with TRBD1. The read finishes 3 residues shy of the CDR3 end, and the germline J gene is used to complete it. In germline, CDR1 is ENHRY, CDR2 SYGVKD. The CDR3 has 17 amino acids. Trimming took 3 bases from V and 0 from J; bases not matched to a gene: 6.